The rows below give T cell receptor beta chains drawn from one sample of a study of OX40 agonist ivuxolimab in advanced cancers. The method was immunoSEQ multiplex PCR; TCRdb's version includes in-frame clones alone and lacks a portion of them. Altogether over 75,000 clones are present, about nine tenths being singletons, with the ten largest covering around 1.6%. The specimen comprised CD4+ or CD8+ T cells sorted from blood, sampled in a trial of the OX40 agonist ivuxolimab. These receptors originate from an adult with an advanced solid tumor such as melanoma, head and neck, liver or kidney cancer. CDR3s leave out the opening cysteine and the closing phenylalanine or tryptophan. Rows may omit the clone size; those that give it use once, few, many or a size class.

j_call v_call clone_size cdr3_aa
TRBJ2-7 TRBV11-1 NA ASSLNLNYEQY
TRBJ2-5 TRBV10-2 NA ASSEERTGIQETQY
TRBJ2-5 TRBV5-4 NA ASSVGLAQETQY
TRBJ2-3 TRBV29-1 NA SVEVGGPTDTQY
TRBJ2-7 TRBV6-1 NA ASSEARASGSSEQY
TRBJ1-1 TRBV2 NA ASYSRLPLIEAF
TRBJ1-1 TRBV19 NA ASSIGMGTEAF
TRBJ2-4 TRBV19 NA ASSDREGDIQY
TRBJ1-4 TRBV10-3 NA AISLGQGDEKLF
TRBJ2-7 TRBV4-3 NA ASSQDTGPYEQY
TRBJ2-1 TRBV5-4 NA ASSLKLTTYNEQF
TRBJ2-2 TRBV5-1 few ASSWSTGELF
TRBJ1-2 TRBV30 NA AWNPGTVQYGYT